This T cell receptor beta chain was captured by sequencing in a study of T cells after yellow fever vaccination. CDR1 is SGHTS, CDR2 YDEGEE, per germline. The junction had 7 bases not matched to a gene; V was cut back by 0 bases and J by 3 bases. The CDR3 has 16 residues. By 5'RACE template switching, TCR cDNA was produced, with a universal primer site and UMIs added in the process. TCRdb used MiXCR to reprocess the 5' RACE reads, holding one entry per CDR3 protein. Seen here are around 30,000 distinct CDR3 sequences, less than 8% observed once, and the top ten hold under 25%. There are many counts of this clonotype.

The chain employs TRBV5-8 and TRBJ1-1, with 8 bases aligning to TRBD1. The sequences come from PBMCs, either bulk or a sorted T-cell subset (CD4+, CD8+, memory, or dextramer-sorted; not recorded which), collected on the day of the first yellow fever vaccination. The origin of this receptor is a man aged 18 to 29 who received the YFV17D yellow fever vaccine. CDR3 DNA: TGTGCCAGCAGCTTGGGCTACAGGGGGAGGTACACTGAAGCTTTCTTT. Amino acids: CASSLGYRGRYTEAFF.